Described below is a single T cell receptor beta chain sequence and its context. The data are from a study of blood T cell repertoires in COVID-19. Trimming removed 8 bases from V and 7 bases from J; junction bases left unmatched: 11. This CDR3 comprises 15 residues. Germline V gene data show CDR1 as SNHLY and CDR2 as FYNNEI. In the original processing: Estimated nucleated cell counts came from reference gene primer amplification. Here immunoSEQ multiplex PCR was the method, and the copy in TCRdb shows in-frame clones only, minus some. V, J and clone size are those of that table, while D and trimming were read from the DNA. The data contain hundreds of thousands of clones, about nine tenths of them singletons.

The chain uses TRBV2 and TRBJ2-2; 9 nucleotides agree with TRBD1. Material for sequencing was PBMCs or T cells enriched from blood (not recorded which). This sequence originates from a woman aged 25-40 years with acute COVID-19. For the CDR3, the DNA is TGTGCCAGCGGATCCGGGACAGGGTTATTCGGGGAGCTGTTTTTT. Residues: CASGSGTGLFGELFF.